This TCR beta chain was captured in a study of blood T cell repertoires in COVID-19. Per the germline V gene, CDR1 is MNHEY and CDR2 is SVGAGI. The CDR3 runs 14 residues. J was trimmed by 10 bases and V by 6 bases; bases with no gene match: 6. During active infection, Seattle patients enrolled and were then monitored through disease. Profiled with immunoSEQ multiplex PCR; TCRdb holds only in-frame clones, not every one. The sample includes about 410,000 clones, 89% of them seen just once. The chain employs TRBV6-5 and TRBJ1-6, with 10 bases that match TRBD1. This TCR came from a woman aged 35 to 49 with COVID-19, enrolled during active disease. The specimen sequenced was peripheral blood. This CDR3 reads CASSLTGGNSPLHF. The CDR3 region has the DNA TGTGCCAGCAGCCTGACAGGGGGCAACTCACCCCTCCACTTT.